This T cell receptor beta chain was identified in a study of monozygotic twins with inflammatory bowel disease. UMIs containing a 6-nucleotide sample barcode were added via template switching. Two nested PCRs, of roughly 15 and 9 cycles, processed TCRalpha and TCRbeta cDNA. TCRdb processed the 5' RACE reads again and assigns one entry to each CDR3 protein, with no DNA. Seen in this sample are roughly 320,000 distinct CDR3 sequences; the ten most common clones hold 5% to 6%. A note on this clonotype: Its target is unknown.

Study-level results: Inverse Simpson values showed less TCRbeta diversity in IBD patients than in their healthy co-twins. Especially with disease activity, IBD patients shared fewer clonotypes with others than healthy twins did.

Germline V lookup: CDR1 MDHEN, CDR2 SYDVKM. This CDR3 is 16 amino acids long. This receptor was identified in a human donor with ulcerative colitis or Crohn's disease, or a healthy co-twin of an affected twin (not recorded which). The V gene is TRBV28, the J gene TRBJ2-2; TCRdb outputs TRBD1, but without DNA this stays unchecked. Material for sequencing was blood. Here the CDR3 reads CASRGALGWGTGELFF.